The subject of this entry is one TCR beta chain. This specimen comes from a study of blood T cells in healthy people across ages. Each sample yielded at least 5.5 micrograms of PBMC total RNA. The germline CDR1 and CDR2 sequences are DFQATT and SNEGSKA (reference sequence). The trim removed 5 bases at V and 10 bases at J, leaving 17 bases unmatched. The CDR3 runs 15 residues. A second PCR of 7 to 11 cycles used a sample-barcoded 5' primer and a J-beta primer mix. Paired-end reads containing CDR3 totaled no fewer than 2.5 million for each sample. In TCRdb, the 5' RACE reads were re-called with MiXCR into one record per CDR3 protein. The sample lists some 1.1 million distinct CDR3 sequences, less than 45% occurring once.

Input material: blood. This chain joins TRBV20-1 and TRBJ2-1, with 7 positions matching TRBD2. The receptor comes from a man between 18 and 35 years old in good health. The CDR3 DNA follows: TGCAGTGCTCTCCCGACTAGCCCCACCCTTGGGGAGCAGTTCTTC. Translation gives CSALPTSPTLGEQFF.